These 26 T cell receptor beta chains were sequenced from one sample in a study of T cell responses to AZD1222 COVID-19 vaccine. Data came from immunoSEQ multiplex PCR; TCRdb stores just in-frame clones and leaves some out. This sample yields roughly 170,000 clones, of which just over 90% are seen a single time; around 3% belongs to the top ten. Source: peripheral blood, taken on day 0 of AZD1222 vaccination. The receptors come from an adult in good health.

Points on this clone: A read error may be the cause here, since a much bigger clone is one base away. The rearrangement links TRBV7-2 to TRBJ1-2; possible D gene TRBD1, 6 bases. Germline CDR1 reads SGHTA; CDR2 reads FQGNSA. The V gene lost 3 bases and the J gene lost 3 bases, with 8 bases spanning the gap. There are 13 residues in the CDR3. CDR3 in amino acids: CASSLAGDYGYTF. The CDR3 nucleotides are TGTGCCAGCAGCTTGGCAGGGGACTATGGCTACACCTTC.

This chain joins TRBV5-6 and TRBJ1-2; D is possibly TRBD1 (5 bases). CDR3 size: 12 residues. Looked up from germline, CDR1 is SGHDT and CDR2 is YYEEEE. Trimming left V 5 bases short and J 4 bases short, with 9 bases between. The CDR3: CASSGGPYGYTF. The CDR3 DNA is TGTGCCAGCAGTGGGGGACCCTATGGCTACACCTTC.

The chain recombines TRBV7-9 with TRBJ1-3; D gene uncertain. V lost 6 bases, J lost 2 bases, and 8 bases lay in between. The length of the CDR3 is 13 residues. CDR1 SEHNR and CDR2 FQNEAQ come from the germline V gene (reference sequence). CDR3 protein: CASRGGAGNTIYF. The CDR3, as DNA: TGTGCCAGCAGAGGTGGGGCTGGAAACACCATATATTTT.

This clone has more than one count but fewer than ten. The chain carries TRBV5-8 and TRBJ2-3; 9 nucleotides match TRBD2. J gave up 0 bases and V 0 bases, and 2 bases lay outside the gene matches. CDR1 and CDR2 from the germline V gene are SGHTS and YDEGEE. The CDR3 has 16 amino acids. In DNA form, the CDR3 reads TGTGCCAGCAGCTTGGGGCTAGCGGGGAGCACAGATACGCAGTATTTT. This gives the protein CASSLGLAGSTDTQYF.

This clone turned up a few times. This chain joins TRBV27 and TRBJ2-7; 12 positions match TRBD1. The length of the CDR3 is 16 residues. Germline CDR1 reads MNHEY; CDR2 reads SMNVEV (reference sequence). With V trimmed by 6 bases and J by 4 bases, 10 bases remained unmatched. The CDR3 sequence is CASRPIGTGGRYEQYF. Written as DNA, the CDR3 is TGTGCCAGCAGGCCCATCGGGACAGGGGGCAGGTACGAGCAGTACTTC.

The J gene is TRBJ1-4, the V gene TRBV7-2, with 9 bases matching TRBD1. The CDR3 spans 14 residues. Germline lookup yields CDR1 SGHTA and CDR2 FQGNSA. The ends lost 5 bases at V and 5 bases at J; junction bases unmatched: 3. CDR3 amino acids: CASSPDRGNEKLFF. For the CDR3, the DNA is TGTGCCAGCAGCCCGGACAGGGGAAATGAAAAACTGTTTTTT.

V gene TRBV10-3 combines with J gene TRBJ1-4; perhaps TRBD1 as D (6 bases). This CDR3 contains 14 residues. V lost 5 bases to trimming and J lost 0 bases, with 7 bases between them. Germline CDR1 reads ENHRY; CDR2 reads SYGVKD. For the CDR3, the DNA is TGTGCCATCAGTCCAGGGGCAACTAATGAAAAACTGTTTTTT. This sequence encodes CAISPGATNEKLFF.

The rearrangement joins TRBV2 to TRBJ2-2, with D perhaps matching TRBD1 (5 bases). Germline loops: CDR1 SNHLY, CDR2 FYNNEI. The germline V and J ends were trimmed by 4 bases and 5 bases, with 11 bases remaining between them. The CDR3 is made up of 14 amino acids. CDR3 sequence reads: CASSGSGWTGELFF. The CDR3 DNA is TGTGCCAGCAGTGGGTCAGGGTGGACCGGGGAGCTGTTTTTT.

The rearrangement joins TRBV2 to TRBJ1-4, with 9 bases fitting TRBD1. This CDR3 is built from 14 residues. The V and J ends lost 5 bases and 8 bases, in that order; junction bases with no gene match: 6. Germline V gene data show CDR1 as SNHLY and CDR2 as FYNNEI. The CDR3: CASSQQGAGEKLFF. Here the CDR3 DNA reads TGTGCCAGCAGTCAACAGGGGGCGGGAGAAAAACTGTTTTTT.

The chain recombines TRBV5-8 with TRBJ2-7, with D possibly being TRBD2 (6 bases). The CDR3 is made up of 15 amino acids. The germline CDR1 and CDR2 sequences are SGHTS and YDEGEE. Trimming took off 2 bases at V and 6 bases at J, with 18 bases between the two ends. CDR3 sequence reads: CASSFSAGTIREQYF. CDR3 in DNA: TGTGCCAGCAGCTTCTCTGCGGGGACCATTCGCGAGCAGTACTTC.

This clone was seen more than once but under ten times. The chain joins TRBV7-8 to TRBJ1-1, with D uncertain. This CDR3 contains 16 residues. Trimming removed 1 base at V and 3 bases at J, with 15 bases between. Germline CDR1 is SGHVS and CDR2 is FQNEAQ. The CDR3 DNA sequence: TGTGCCAGCAGCTTAGTAGGACGGCGGGGTCACACTGAAGCTTTCTTT. This encodes CASSLVGRRGHTEAFF. Full variable domain (remainder filled in from reference TRBV7-8 and TRBJ1-1): GAGVSQSPRYKVAKRGQDVALRCDPISGHVSLFWYQQALGQGPEFLTYFQNEAQLDKSGLPSDRFFAERPEGSVSTLKIQRTQQEDSAVYLCASSLVGRRGHTEAFFGQGTRLTVV.

This rearrangement joins TRBV30 to TRBJ2-1; D gene unclear. The V end lost 2 bases, the J end lost 6 bases, and 5 bases lay between the germline ends. The length of the CDR3 is 11 residues. Per the germline V gene, CDR1 is GTSNPN and CDR2 is SVGIG (reference sequence). This CDR3 reads CAWSRVNEQFF. The CDR3 DNA sequence: TGTGCCTGGAGTAGGGTCAATGAGCAGTTCTTC.

The CDR3 sequence is CASSDGGLGTNEKLFF. CDR3 bases: TGCGCCAGCAGTGATGGGGGGCTAGGAACTAATGAAAAACTGTTTTTT. The J gene is TRBJ1-4, the V gene TRBV10-2; the D gene is possibly TRBD1 (6 bases). Trimming removed 3 bases at V and 1 base at J, with 12 bases between. This CDR3 region has 16 residues. Looked up from germline, CDR1 is WSHSY and CDR2 is SAAADI.

The V call is TRBV2, the J call TRBJ2-7, with 7 bases identical to TRBD1. V lost 6 bases, J lost 2 bases, and 4 bases stayed unmatched. The germline V gene encodes CDR1 SNHLY and CDR2 FYNNEI. The CDR3 runs to 13 residues. CDR3 nucleotides: TGTGCCAGCAGACGACAGGGAGCCTACGAGCAGTACTTC. As protein: CASRRQGAYEQYF.

The chain joins TRBV19 to TRBJ1-2; D is unresolved. V lost 9 bases and J lost 7, with 9 bases in between. Germline V lookup: CDR1 LNHDA, CDR2 SQIVND (reference sequence). This CDR3 spans 10 amino acids. DNA for the CDR3: TGTGCCAGGATGATTGGTGGCTACACCTTC. It codes for CARMIGGYTF.

V gene TRBV30 combines with J gene TRBJ2-7; 8 bases map to TRBD1. CDR3 length equals 13 residues. The junction had 4 bases not matched to a gene; V was cut back by 5 bases and J by 1 base. In germline, CDR1 is GTSNPN, CDR2 SVGIG (reference sequence). The CDR3: CAWADRASYEQYF. CDR3 bases: TGTGCCTGGGCGGACAGGGCTTCCTACGAGCAGTACTTC. Full variable domain (rest looked up from reference TRBV30 and TRBJ2-7): SQTIHQWPATLVQPVGSPLSLECTVEGTSNPNLYWYRQAAGRGLQLLFYSVGIGQISSEVPQNLSASRPQDRQFILSSKKLLLSDSGFYLCAWADRASYEQYFGPGTRLTVT.

A note on this clone: This sample also contains other DNA sequences that code for the same CDR3. The chain has TRBV9 and TRBJ1-1; D remains unclear. Germline values: CDR1 SGDLS, CDR2 YYNGEE. This CDR3 spans 14 amino acids. V lost 0 bases, J lost 2 bases, and 8 bases lay in between. CDR3 DNA sequence: TGTGCCAGCAGCGTAGCTACCGCTAACACTGAAGCTTTCTTT. Its protein is CASSVATANTEAFF.

This rearrangement joins TRBV4-1 to TRBJ1-1; weak D call: TRBD1 (5 bases). The CDR3 runs to 15 residues. Germline V CDR1 and CDR2: MGHRA, YSYEKL. Trimming removed 1 base from V and 1 base from J, with 10 bases in between. CDR3 sequence (DNA): TGCGCCAGCAGCCAAGTGGGACGGCAGAACACTGAAGCTTTCTTT. Its translation: CASSQVGRQNTEAFF.

CDR3 DNA: TGTGCCAGCAGCTTGGGCGGGCACCTTGGGAGCTCCTACGAGCAGTACTTC. The encoded protein is CASSLGGHLGSSYEQYF. This sequence joins TRBV5-6 and TRBJ2-7, with a tentative D call TRBD2 (5 bases). V lost 0 bases and J lost 0, with 16 bases in between. Germline CDR1 SGHDT, CDR2 YYEEEE. This CDR3 has 17 residues. Together with reference TRBV5-6 and TRBJ2-7, the CDR3 gives the full variable domain: DAGVTQSPTHLIKTRGQQVTLRCSPKSGHDTVSWYQQALGQGPQFIFQYYEEEERQRGNFPDRFSGHQFPNYSSELNVNALLLGDSALYLCASSLGGHLGSSYEQYFGPGTRLTVT.

J is TRBJ2-7 and V is TRBV2; D is uncertain. Trimming took 4 bases from V and 3 from J, leaving 10 bases between them. Germline V gives CDR1 SNHLY, CDR2 FYNNEI. The CDR3 consists of 13 residues. As DNA, the CDR3 is TGTGCCAGCAGTGGTTGGGGATTCTACGAGCAGTACTTC. It yields the protein CASSGWGFYEQYF.

This sequence joins TRBV4-3 and TRBJ1-2; D is perhaps TRBD1 (6 bases). V lost 4 bases and J lost 2, with 20 bases in between. Germline lookup yields CDR1 LGHNA and CDR2 YSLEER. This CDR3 is built from 17 residues. CDR3 bases: TGCGCCAGCAGCCCGGCGGGGCTGGGCAGGGGCAACTATGGCTACACCTTC. Amino acid sequence: CASSPAGLGRGNYGYTF.

The V gene is TRBV5-6, the J gene TRBJ2-5; D could derive from TRBD1 or TRBD2 (7 bases each). The germline gives CDR1 SGHDT, CDR2 YYEEEE. The length of the CDR3 is 16 residues. Trimming stripped 2 bases from V and 5 bases from J, with 19 bases between. DNA of the CDR3: TGTGCCAGCAGCTTAAGTAGGGGAGGGGGCGCGGAGACCCAGTACTTC. This encodes CASSLSRGGGAETQYF.

The chain has TRBV4-2 and TRBJ2-5; 10 positions agree with TRBD2. The CDR3 contains 16 residues. Germline V gene sequence: CDR1 LGHNA, CDR2 YNFKEQ. Trimming at V came to 1 base and at J to 5 bases, leaving 7 bases not matched to a gene. CDR3 protein: CASSQAERGGEETQYF. CDR3 coding DNA: TGTGCCAGCAGCCAAGCTGAGCGGGGGGGTGAGGAGACCCAGTACTTC.

V usage is TRBV18 and J usage is TRBJ1-2, with 8 bases matching TRBD1. The CDR3 is 13 residues long. The trim removed 6 bases at V and 4 bases at J, leaving 4 bases unmatched. Germline lookup yields CDR1 KGHSH and CDR2 LQKENI. CDR3 nucleotides: TGTGCCAGCTCGGAGGGACAGGCCTATGGCTACACCTTC. Amino acids: CASSEGQAYGYTF.

This clone turned up a few times. This chain uses TRBV12-3 or TRBV12-4 with TRBJ2-1; D gene uncertain. This CDR3 has 13 amino acids. V shed 3 bases and J shed 6 bases, with 9 bases lying between them. DNA of the CDR3: TGTGCCAGCAGTTTTGAGCAATTCAATGAGCAGTTCTTC. Translation: CASSFEQFNEQFF.

Points on this clone: Mismatch with germline at one junction end may stem from a read error. The rearrangement links TRBV2 to TRBJ2-1, with D perhaps matching TRBD1 or TRBD2 (5 bases each). The CDR3 is made up of 15 amino acids. Germline loops: CDR1 SNHLY, CDR2 FYNNEI. The CDR3: CASIPNTGAYNEQFF. The CDR3 DNA reads as TGTGCCAGCATCCCCAATACCGGGGCCTATAATGAGCAGTTCTTC.